The source of this TCR beta chain is a study of T-cell memory formation after mild COVID-19. Study-wide findings and caveats: A subset of responding clones appeared in pre-infection memory, suggesting cross-reactive memory joined. Clones which contracted sat mainly in CM and EM if CD4+, and in EMRA if CD8+. SARS-CoV-2 specificity of second-wave clones peaking day 37 was unconfirmed.

Looked up from germline, CDR1 is DFQATT and CDR2 is SNEGSKA (reference sequence). The CDR3 contains 14 residues. V was shortened by 3 bases and J by 0 bases, with 9 bases between the two germline ends. With constant-segment primers, 5'RACE yielded cDNA libraries of TCR alpha and TCR beta that carried sample barcodes and UMIs. Using its own MiXCR run on the 5' RACE reads, TCRdb lists one record per CDR3 protein. The sample records just under 550,000 distinct CDR3 sequences, roughly 21% being singletons. With respect to this clonotype: Its target is not known.

The rearrangement uses TRBV20-1 and TRBJ1-5; no reliable D call. Material: PBMCs or a T cell subset sorted from them (not recorded which). This TCR was sampled from an adult woman who had mild COVID-19 (a few samples of this study predate the infection). Cell type and time point are not known. DNA of the CDR3: TGCAGTGCTAGTGGAAAGAATAGCAATCAGCCCCAGCATTTT. Encoded protein: CSASGKNSNQPQHF.